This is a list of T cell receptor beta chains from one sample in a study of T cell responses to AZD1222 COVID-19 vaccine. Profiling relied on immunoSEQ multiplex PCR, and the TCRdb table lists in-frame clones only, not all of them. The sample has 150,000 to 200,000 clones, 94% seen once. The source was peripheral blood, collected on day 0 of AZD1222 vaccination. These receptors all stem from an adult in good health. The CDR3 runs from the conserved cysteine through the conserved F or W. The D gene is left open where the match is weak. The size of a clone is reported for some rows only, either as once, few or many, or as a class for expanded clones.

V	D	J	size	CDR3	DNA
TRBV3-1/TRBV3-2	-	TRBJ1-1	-	CASSQVIRGTEAFF	TGTGCCAGCAGCCAAGTCATCAGGGGCACTGAAGCTTTCTTT
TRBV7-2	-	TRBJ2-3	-	CASSFGRVTDTQYF	TGTGCCAGCAGCTTTGGGCGCGTGACAGATACGCAGTATTTT
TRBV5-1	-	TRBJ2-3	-	CASSNPTGTDTQYF	TGCGCCAGCAGCAACCCGACCGGCACAGATACGCAGTATTTT
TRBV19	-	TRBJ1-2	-	CASSPPGPRRVDYTF	TGTGCCAGTAGTCCGCCGGGACCCCGGAGGGTCGACTACACCTTC
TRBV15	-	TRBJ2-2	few	CATSRGLNTGELFF	TGTGCCACCAGCAGAGGGCTTAACACCGGGGAGCTGTTTTTT
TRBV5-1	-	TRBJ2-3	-	CASSLLGDTSTDTQYF	TGCGCCAGCAGCTTGCTCGGGGACACTAGCACAGATACGCAGTATTTT
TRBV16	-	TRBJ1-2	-	CASRPRVARGGGGYTF	TGTGCCAGCAGACCCCGGGTGGCAAGGGGAGGAGGCGGCTACACCTTC
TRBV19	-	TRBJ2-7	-	CASSIDSGVSEQYF	TGTGCCAGTAGTATCGATTCGGGGGTATCCGAGCAGTACTTC
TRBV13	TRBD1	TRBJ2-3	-	CASSGTVSTDTQYF	TGTGCCAGCAGCGGGACAGTTAGCACAGATACGCAGTATTTT
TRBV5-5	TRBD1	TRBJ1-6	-	CASSLYGGQGDSPLHF	TGTGCCAGCAGCTTGTATGGTGGACAGGGAGATTCACCCCTCCACTTT
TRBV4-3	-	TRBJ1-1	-	CASSQVRLNTEAFF	TGCGCCAGCAGCCAAGTCAGGTTGAACACTGAAGCTTTCTTT
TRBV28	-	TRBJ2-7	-	CASSSKGGQYF	TGTGCCAGCAGCTCTAAGGGGGGGCAGTACTTC
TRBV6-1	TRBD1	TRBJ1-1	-	CASSDPAGGSEAAFF	TGTGCCAGCAGTGACCCGGCAGGGGGATCGGAGGCGGCTTTCTTT
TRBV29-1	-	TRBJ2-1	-	CSVASTSTNEQFF	TGCAGCGTCGCCTCGACTAGTACCAATGAGCAGTTCTTC
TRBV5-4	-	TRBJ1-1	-	CASSLDQGATEAFF	TGTGCCAGCAGCTTGGATCAGGGAGCGACTGAAGCTTTCTTT
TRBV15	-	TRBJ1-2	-	CATSRTLDGYTF	TGTGCCACCAGCAGAACTTTGGATGGCTACACCTTC
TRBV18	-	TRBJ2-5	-	CASSPKARAQETQYF	TGTGCCAGCTCACCAAAAGCGAGGGCACAAGAGACCCAGTACTTC
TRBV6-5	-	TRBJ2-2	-	CASSIRQTNTGELFF	TGTGCCAGCAGTATTCGACAGACGAACACCGGGGAGCTGTTTTTT
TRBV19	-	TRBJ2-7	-	CATSPGSIPYEQYF	TGTGCCACTAGCCCGGGCAGTATACCCTACGAGCAGTACTTC
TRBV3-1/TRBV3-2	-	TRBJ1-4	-	CASSRNEGPGQNNEKLFF	TGTGCCAGCAGCCGCAATGAAGGACCCGGACAGAATAATGAAAAACTGTTTTTT
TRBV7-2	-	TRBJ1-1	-	CASSSNGGSNTEAFF	TGTGCCAGCAGCTCTAACGGGGGCTCGAACACTGAAGCTTTCTTT
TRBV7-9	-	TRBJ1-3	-	CASSLSGTHSGNTIYF	TGTGCCAGCAGCTTATCAGGGACCCACTCTGGAAACACCATATATTTT
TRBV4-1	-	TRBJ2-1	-	CASSPVDQSSYNEQFF	TGCGCCAGCAGCCCAGTAGACCAGAGCTCCTACAATGAGCAGTTCTTC
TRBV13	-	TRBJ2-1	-	CASSPRTLSDYNEQFF	TGTGCCAGCAGCCCAAGGACCCTGTCGGACTACAATGAGCAGTTCTTC
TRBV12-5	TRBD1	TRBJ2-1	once	CASGNRDRVNEQFF	TGTGCTAGTGGTAACCGGGACAGGGTTAATGAGCAGTTCTTC
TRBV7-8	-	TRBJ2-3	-	CASSLFRGRGTDTQYF	TGTGCCAGCAGCTTATTCCGGGGGCGCGGGACAGATACGCAGTATTTT